Sequencing of this T cell receptor beta chain was carried out in a study of blood T cells in healthy people across ages. Together with a sample-barcoded 5' primer, a J-beta primer mix was included in a second PCR lasting roughly 7 to 11 cycles. TCRdb re-derived calls from the 5' RACE reads in MiXCR, one entry per CDR3 protein. Of about 1 million distinct CDR3 sequences listed, over 35% are singletons. From germline, CDR1 is SEHNR and CDR2 FQNEAQ (reference sequence). The V gene lost 5 bases and the J gene lost 3 bases, with 20 bases spanning the gap. The length of the CDR3 is 16 residues. The source material was blood. The clonotype was recovered from a woman aged 55-69 years in good health. The chain has TRBV7-9 and TRBJ2-7, with D maybe TRBD2 (7 bases). The CDR3 coding sequence is TGTGCCAGCAGCCCCGGACTAGGGGGAGTTTTCTACGAGCAGTACTTC. The encoded protein is CASSPGLGGVFYEQYF.